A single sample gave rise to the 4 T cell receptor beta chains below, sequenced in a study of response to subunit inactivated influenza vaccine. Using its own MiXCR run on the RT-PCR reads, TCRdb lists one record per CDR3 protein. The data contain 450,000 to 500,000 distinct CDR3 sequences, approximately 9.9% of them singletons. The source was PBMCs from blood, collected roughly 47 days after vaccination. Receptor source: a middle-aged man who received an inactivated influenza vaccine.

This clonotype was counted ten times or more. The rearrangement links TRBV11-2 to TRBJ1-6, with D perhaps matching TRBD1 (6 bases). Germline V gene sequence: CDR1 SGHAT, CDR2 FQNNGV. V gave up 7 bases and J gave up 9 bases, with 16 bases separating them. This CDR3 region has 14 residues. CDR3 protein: CASMDTGLRSPLHF. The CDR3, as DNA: TGTGCCAGCATGGATACAGGGCTCCGTTCACCCCTCCACTTT. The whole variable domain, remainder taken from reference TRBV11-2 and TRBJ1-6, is EAGVAQSPRYKIIEKRQSVAFWCNPISGHATLYWYQQILGQGPKLLIQFQNNGVVDDSQLPKDRFSAERLKGVDSTLKIQPAKLEDSAVYLCASMDTGLRSPLHFGNGTRLTVT.

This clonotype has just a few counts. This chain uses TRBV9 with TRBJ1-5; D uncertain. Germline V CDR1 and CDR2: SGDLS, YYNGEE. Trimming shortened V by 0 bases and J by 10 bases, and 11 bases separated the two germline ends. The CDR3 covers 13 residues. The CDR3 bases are TGTGCCAGCAGCGTAGCTTCCTCAGGTCCCCAGCATTTT. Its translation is CASSVASSGPQHF.

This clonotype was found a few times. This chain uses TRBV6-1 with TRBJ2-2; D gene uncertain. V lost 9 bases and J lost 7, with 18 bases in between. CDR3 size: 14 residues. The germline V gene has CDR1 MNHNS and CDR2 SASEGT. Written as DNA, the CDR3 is TGTGCCAGTCATAGGTGGAGTATGGTCGGGGAGCTGTTTTTT. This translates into CASHRWSMVGELFF.

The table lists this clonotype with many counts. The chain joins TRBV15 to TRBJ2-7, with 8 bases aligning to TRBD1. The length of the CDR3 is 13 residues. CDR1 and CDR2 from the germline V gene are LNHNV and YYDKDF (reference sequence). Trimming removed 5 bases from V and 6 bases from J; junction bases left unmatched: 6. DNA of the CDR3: TGTGCCACCAGCGGCCGGACAGGGAGCGAGCAGTACTTC. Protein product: CATSGRTGSEQYF.